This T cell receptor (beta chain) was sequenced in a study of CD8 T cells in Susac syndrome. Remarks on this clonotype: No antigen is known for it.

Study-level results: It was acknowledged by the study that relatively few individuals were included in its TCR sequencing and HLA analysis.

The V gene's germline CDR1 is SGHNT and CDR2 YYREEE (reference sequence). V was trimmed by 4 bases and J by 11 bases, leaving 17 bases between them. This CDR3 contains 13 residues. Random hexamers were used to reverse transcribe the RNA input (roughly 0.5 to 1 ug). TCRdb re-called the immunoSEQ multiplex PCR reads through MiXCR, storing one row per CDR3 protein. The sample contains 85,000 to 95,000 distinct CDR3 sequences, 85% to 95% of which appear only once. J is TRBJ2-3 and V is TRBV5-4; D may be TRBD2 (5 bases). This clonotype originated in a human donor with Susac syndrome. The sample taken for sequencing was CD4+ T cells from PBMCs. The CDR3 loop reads CASSRTPAPGQYF. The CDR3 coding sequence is TGTGCCAGCAGCCGGACTCCTGCACCTGGGCAGTATTTT.